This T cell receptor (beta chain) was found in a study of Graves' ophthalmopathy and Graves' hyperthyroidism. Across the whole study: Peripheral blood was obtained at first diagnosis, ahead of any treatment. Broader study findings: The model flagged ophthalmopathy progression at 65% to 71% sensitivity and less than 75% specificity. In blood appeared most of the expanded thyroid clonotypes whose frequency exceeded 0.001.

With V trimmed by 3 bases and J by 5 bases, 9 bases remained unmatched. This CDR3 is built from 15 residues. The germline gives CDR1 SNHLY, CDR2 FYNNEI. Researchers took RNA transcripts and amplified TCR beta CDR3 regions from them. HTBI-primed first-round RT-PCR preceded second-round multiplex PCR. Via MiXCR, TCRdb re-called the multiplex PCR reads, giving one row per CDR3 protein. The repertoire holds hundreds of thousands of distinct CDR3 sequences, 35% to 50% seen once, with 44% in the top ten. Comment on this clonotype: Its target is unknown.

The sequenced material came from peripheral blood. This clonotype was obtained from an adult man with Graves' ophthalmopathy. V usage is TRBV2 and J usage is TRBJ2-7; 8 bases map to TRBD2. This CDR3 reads CASSETGTRNHEQYF. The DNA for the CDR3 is TGTGCCAGCAGTGAGACCGGGACTAGGAACCACGAGCAGTACTTC.